This T cell receptor (beta chain) was sequenced during a study of blood T cells in healthy people across ages. Study observations and caveats: Per million T cells, the diversity of TCR beta decreased roughly linearly as age advanced.

A second PCR of 7 to 11 cycles used a sample-barcoded 5' primer and a J-beta primer mix. One entry per CDR3 protein results from TCRdb running MiXCR on the 5' RACE reads. The table lists almost 800,000 distinct CDR3 sequences, about three fifths of them singletons. The CDR3 sequence is 15 residues long. Germline V gives CDR1 SGHRS, CDR2 YFSETQ. As for this clonotype: What it binds is unknown.

The V and J genes are TRBV5-1 and TRBJ2-7; the D is unclear. The J call may be wrong; the DNA end is better matched by TRBJ2-5. This clonotype was obtained from a man aged 30-40 years in good health. Material: blood. CDR3 DNA: TGCGCCAGCAGTCCTCTATCGGGCGGACAAGAGACCCAGTACTTC. Residues: CASSPLSGGQETQYF.